Below, 30 T cell receptor beta chains from the same sample are listed, as sequenced in a study of cytomegalovirus exposure and HLA in healthy donors. Primers: 60 Vbeta forward and 13 Jbeta reverse. The table came from immunoSEQ multiplex PCR; TCRdb's copy has only in-frame clones and leaves some out. Of about 210,000 clones in the sample, roughly 80% were seen once. The specimen was PBMCs. The receptors here all came from a man aged 30 to 39 in good health and CMV-seronegative.

V gene TRBV6-6 combines with J gene TRBJ1-6; 7 nucleotides align to TRBD1. Germline V CDR1 and CDR2: MNHNY, SVGAGI (reference sequence). The trim removed 2 bases at V and 13 bases at J, leaving 8 bases unmatched. CDR3 length: 14 residues. CDR3 sequence (DNA): TGTGCCAGCAGTTACGGGGACAGAAAGGGTCCCCTCCACTTT. Translating gives CASSYGDRKGPLHF.

The rearrangement uses TRBV28 and TRBJ2-7; D call uncertain. V lost 4 bases and J 3 bases, leaving 16 bases between the germline ends. CDR1 MDHEN and CDR2 SYDVKM come from the germline V gene. The CDR3 extends over 15 amino acids. The DNA for the CDR3 is TGTGCCAGCAGTTCCCCAGGATTTCGAAGCTACGAGCAGTACTTC. It is translated as CASSSPGFRSYEQYF.

The rearrangement links TRBV4-3 to TRBJ1-5; D ambiguous. Looked up from germline, CDR1 is LGHNA and CDR2 is YSLEER. The CDR3 has 15 residues. Trimming stripped 0 bases from V and 1 base from J, with 7 bases between. CDR3 loop: CASSQDAESNQPQHF. The CDR3 coding sequence is TGCGCCAGCAGCCAAGACGCAGAAAGCAATCAGCCCCAGCATTTT.

The chain combines TRBV27 with TRBJ1-2; TRBD1 matches 10 bases. The V segment lost 5 bases and the J segment 8 bases; nucleotides outside the gene matches: 14. The CDR3 is 16 amino acids. Per the germline V gene, CDR1 is MNHEY and CDR2 is SMNVEV (reference sequence). The chain's CDR3 is CASSDHPGTGEGGYTF. CDR3 bases: TGTGCCAGCAGTGACCATCCCGGGACAGGGGAGGGCGGCTACACCTTC.

The V and J genes are TRBV6-5 and TRBJ2-2, with D possibly being TRBD2 (5 bases). CDR1 is MNHEY, CDR2 SVGAGI, per germline. The CDR3 runs to 13 residues. Trimming took off 3 bases at V and 6 bases at J, with 8 bases between the two ends. For the CDR3, the DNA is TGTGCCAGCAGTTATCTAGCTTCCGGGGAGCTGTTTTTT. Its translation: CASSYLASGELFF.

This clone has a single count. The V call is TRBV5-1, the J call TRBJ2-7, with 8 bases lining up with TRBD2. Germline V gives CDR1 SGHRS, CDR2 YFSETQ. The V gene end was trimmed by 0 bases and the J gene end by 6 bases; junction bases not matched to a gene: 8. This CDR3 is built from 15 residues. CDR3 amino acids: CASSLGLSGGREQYF. CDR3 sequence (DNA): TGCGCCAGCAGCTTGGGTTTGTCGGGGGGGCGCGAGCAGTACTTC.

The rearrangement uses TRBV4-3 and TRBJ2-2; 8 nucleotides line up with TRBD2. This CDR3 spans 15 amino acids. Germline CDR1 is LGHNA and CDR2 is YSLEER. V gave up 4 bases and J gave up 5 bases; unmatched junction bases: 6. The CDR3 spells CASSREGLGTGELFF. As DNA, the CDR3 is TGCGCCAGCAGCCGAGAGGGACTAGGAACCGGGGAGCTGTTTTTT.

The rearrangement links TRBV6-5 to TRBJ1-1; 9 bases match TRBD1. Germline V CDR1 and CDR2: MNHEY, SVGAGI. There are 15 residues in the CDR3. V was clipped by 2 bases and J by 0 bases; unmatched bases: 1. CDR3 protein: CASSYGDRVNTEAFF. DNA for the CDR3: TGTGCCAGCAGTTACGGGGACAGGGTGAACACTGAAGCTTTCTTT.

The chain links TRBV7-9 to TRBJ2-3; D is uncertain. This CDR3 has 11 residues. Germline V gives CDR1 SEHNR, CDR2 FQNEAQ (reference sequence). Trimming left V 7 bases short and J 3 bases short, with 5 bases between. In DNA form, the CDR3 reads TGTGCCAGCACCCTGACAGATACGCAGTATTTT. This encodes CASTLTDTQYF.

The chain uses TRBV4-2 and TRBJ2-7; D perhaps matches TRBD2 (5 bases). V was pared by 0 bases and J by 3 bases, with 12 bases between. This CDR3 comprises 15 residues. Germline assignment: CDR1 LGHNA and CDR2 YNFKEQ. In nucleotides, the CDR3 is TGTGCCAGCAGCCAAGAAATCAACGGGAACTACGAGCAGTACTTC. Its protein is CASSQEINGNYEQYF.

This chain uses TRBV19 with TRBJ1-6; D is perhaps TRBD1 (5 bases). Germline lookup yields CDR1 LNHDA and CDR2 SQIVND (reference sequence). This CDR3 has 15 residues. The germline V and J ends were trimmed by 10 bases and 7 bases, with 20 bases remaining between them. The CDR3: CATATDIEFNSPLHF. CDR3 sequence (DNA): TGTGCCACTGCGACAGATATAGAGTTCAATTCACCCCTCCACTTT.

This rearrangement joins TRBV7-9 to TRBJ1-1; D gene ambiguous. The CDR3 spans 17 residues. V was clipped by 4 bases and J by 5 bases, with 23 bases between them. Germline values: CDR1 SEHNR, CDR2 FQNEAQ (reference sequence). The CDR3 DNA is TGTGCCAGCAGCTCGGTACCAGACTGGATGGTAAAGACTGAAGCTTTCTTT. This codes for CASSSVPDWMVKTEAFF.

V and J are TRBV7-9 and TRBJ1-2; 9 bases map to TRBD1. The germline gives CDR1 SEHNR, CDR2 FQNEAQ (reference sequence). V lost 4 bases, J lost 6 bases, and 6 bases stayed unmatched. The length of the CDR3 is 14 residues. CDR3 loop: CASSSRTGENGYTF. CDR3 DNA sequence: TGTGCCAGCAGCTCCCGGACAGGGGAGAATGGCTACACCTTC. The full variable domain, completed using reference TRBV7-9 and TRBJ1-2, is DTGVSQNPRHKITKRGQNVTFRCDPISEHNRLYWYRQTLGQGPEFLTYFQNEAQLEKSRLLSDRFSAERPKGSFSTLEIQRTEQGDSAMYLCASSSRTGENGYTFGSGTRLTVV.

The chain uses TRBV7-2 and TRBJ2-1, with TRBD2 identical over 7 bases. This CDR3 has 14 amino acids. In germline, CDR1 is SGHTA, CDR2 FQGNSA. V lost 5 bases and J lost 9; bases outside the gene matches: 10. CDR3 region: CASSLGGGVTEQFF. CDR3 DNA sequence: TGTGCCAGCAGCCTGGGTGGGGGGGTCACTGAGCAGTTCTTC. The whole variable domain, remainder taken from reference TRBV7-2 and TRBJ2-1, is GAGVSQSPSNKVTEKGKDVELRCDPISGHTALYWYRQSLGQGLEFLIYFQGNSAPDKSGLPSDRFSAERTGGSVSTLTIQRTQQEDSAVYLCASSLGGGVTEQFFGPGTRLTVL.

This clone was counted only a few times. The rearrangement joins TRBV9 to TRBJ2-3, with 8 bases matching TRBD2. CDR3 length: 12 amino acids. The junction had 5 bases not matched to a gene; V was cut back by 3 bases and J by 11 bases. Germline values: CDR1 SGDLS, CDR2 YYNGEE. The CDR3 DNA follows: TGTGCCAGCAGCGGCGGAAGCGGGGGGCAGTATTTT. Its translation is CASSGGSGGQYF.

V gene TRBV6-1 combines with J gene TRBJ2-2; D perhaps matches TRBD1 (5 bases). In germline, CDR1 is MNHNS, CDR2 SASEGT. This CDR3 has 16 residues. V was cut by 4 bases and J by 1 base, with 13 bases left in between. The CDR3 is CASSAVGRENTGELFF. Written as DNA, the CDR3 is TGTGCCAGCAGTGCGGTGGGCAGGGAGAACACCGGGGAGCTGTTTTTT.

This clone was detected only a few times. At the DNA level, this CDR3 is encoded by other sequences in the same sample as well. This sequence joins TRBV28 and TRBJ1-2; the match to TRBD1 covers 8 bases. Germline CDR1 reads MDHEN; CDR2 reads SYDVKM. Trimming took 4 bases from V and 2 from J; bases not matched to a gene: 12. This CDR3 contains 17 residues. CDR3: CASSYSGTGAMNYGYTF. The CDR3, as DNA: TGTGCCAGCAGTTACTCCGGGACAGGAGCTATGAACTATGGCTACACCTTC.

This chain uses TRBV6-5 with TRBJ1-5, with D possibly TRBD1 on 5 matching bases. Germline V gene sequence: CDR1 MNHEY, CDR2 SVGAGI. Trimming removed 7 bases at V and 6 bases at J, with 13 bases between. The length of the CDR3 is 13 residues. The CDR3 protein is CASTVTGRQPQHF. The CDR3 DNA is TGTGCCAGCACTGTAACAGGACGTCAGCCCCAGCATTTT.

This clone was seen a single time. The CDR3 nucleotides are TGTGCCAGCAGTTTAGCAGGGGCCAATCAGCCCCAGCATTTT. It is translated as CASSLAGANQPQHF. The chain links TRBV27 to TRBJ1-5; the D gene is possibly TRBD1 (6 bases). V gave up 2 bases and J gave up 3 bases, with 8 bases separating them. The V gene's germline CDR1 is MNHEY and CDR2 SMNVEV (reference sequence). The CDR3 is 14 residues long.

The V gene is TRBV18, the J gene TRBJ2-3; 9 positions agree with TRBD1. Trimming cost V 6 bases and J 4 bases; bases outside gene matches: 5. Germline V lookup: CDR1 KGHSH, CDR2 LQKENI. The CDR3 has 14 amino acids. As DNA, the CDR3 is TGTGCCAGCTCGCCGGGACAGGGCGCAGATACGCAGTATTTT. Protein sequence: CASSPGQGADTQYF.

In its sample, this clone was seen a few times. The chain recombines TRBV18 with TRBJ2-2; D ambiguous. The CDR3 is 13 amino acids. CDR1 is KGHSH and CDR2 is LQKENI in the germline V gene. Trimming removed 5 bases from V and 6 bases from J, with 10 bases in between. The CDR3 DNA reads as TGTGCCAGCTCAACTTTAGCCCCCGGGGAGCTGTTTTTT. It is translated as CASSTLAPGELFF.

This clone was detected only once. The chain uses TRBV27 and TRBJ2-7; 9 positions agree with TRBD1. The CDR3 is made up of 13 amino acids. Trimming cost V 8 bases and J 3 bases; bases outside gene matches: 5. CDR1 is MNHEY and CDR2 is SMNVEV in the germline V gene (reference sequence). CDR3 amino acids: CASSGTGFYEQYF. The CDR3 nucleotides read TGTGCCAGCTCCGGGACAGGGTTCTACGAGCAGTACTTC.

This rearrangement joins TRBV6-6 to TRBJ2-7; TRBD2 matches 8 bases. Germline CDR1 MNHNY, CDR2 SVGAGI (reference sequence). J was trimmed by 5 bases and V by 3 bases; bases with no gene match: 12. CDR3 length equals 16 residues. CDR3 sequence reads: CASSYGRGDLFHEQYF. The CDR3 DNA follows: TGTGCCAGCAGTTATGGGCGGGGGGACCTGTTCCACGAGCAGTACTTC.

The genes are TRBV2 and TRBJ2-3; 10 bases line up with TRBD2. Per the germline V gene, CDR1 is SNHLY and CDR2 is FYNNEI. The CDR3 spans 16 residues. The V and J ends lost 4 bases and 2 bases, in that order; junction bases with no gene match: 6. CDR3 protein: CASSGGGLAATDTQYF. Written as DNA, the CDR3 is TGTGCCAGCAGTGGGGGAGGACTAGCGGCCACAGATACGCAGTATTTT.

This chain uses TRBV6-1 with TRBJ2-7, with no clear D. Per germline, CDR1 MNHNS and CDR2 SASEGT. The V and J ends lost 5 bases and 3 bases respectively, with 14 bases between them. This CDR3 contains 14 residues. DNA of the CDR3: TGTGCCAGCAGTAATGGGCACCGAGACTACGAGCAGTACTTC. This encodes CASSNGHRDYEQYF.

The chain is built from TRBV5-4 and TRBJ2-1, with 10 bases that match TRBD2. The CDR3 runs 16 residues. Germline loops: CDR1 SGHNT, CDR2 YYREEE (reference sequence). V gave up 4 bases and J gave up 4 bases; unmatched junction bases: 8. The CDR3 DNA is TGTGCCAGCAGCCAGAGCCTTAGCGGGGGGTACAATGAGCAGTTCTTC. This gives the protein CASSQSLSGGYNEQFF.

This chain joins TRBV4-2 and TRBJ1-2; perhaps TRBD1 as D (6 bases). Trimming took off 1 base at V and 12 bases at J, with 15 bases between the two ends. The CDR3 consists of 13 residues. The germline CDR1 and CDR2 sequences are LGHNA and YNFKEQ. CDR3 DNA: TGTGCCAGCAGCCAAGGCGGGGGGCGCGGCCACACCTTC. It is translated as CASSQGGGRGHTF.

This chain connects TRBV27 to TRBJ2-2; 8 bases line up with TRBD2. The V and J ends lost 7 bases and 5 bases, in that order; junction bases with no gene match: 9. Per the germline V gene, CDR1 is MNHEY and CDR2 is SMNVEV (reference sequence). The length of the CDR3 is 15 residues. The CDR3 nucleotides are TGTGCCAGCAACCTCAGCGGGGGCGATACCGGGGAGCTGTTTTTT. Amino acid sequence: CASNLSGGDTGELFF.

This clone was recorded once. The rearrangement uses TRBV19 and TRBJ1-1, with TRBD1 matching 8 bases. V lost 4 bases and J lost 1; bases outside the gene matches: 5. This CDR3 comprises 15 residues. Germline assignment: CDR1 LNHDA and CDR2 SQIVND (reference sequence). CDR3 in amino acids: CASSTRQGRNTEAFF. In DNA, the CDR3 is TGTGCCAGTAGTACCAGACAGGGGCGGAACACTGAAGCTTTCTTT.

The chain employs TRBV6-6 and TRBJ2-1; D not certain. CDR3 length: 15 amino acids. Germline V gives CDR1 MNHNY, CDR2 SVGAGI (reference sequence). Trimming shortened V by 7 bases and J by 0 bases, and 13 bases separated the two germline ends. CDR3 DNA: TGTGCCAGCACTTCGAACCCGGGCTCCTACAATGAGCAGTTCTTC. It encodes CASTSNPGSYNEQFF.